The 19 T cell receptor beta chains presented below share a single source sample, sequenced in a study of blood T cell repertoires in COVID-19. TCRdb's table, derived via immunoSEQ multiplex PCR, lists solely in-frame clones and lacks some. The repertoire holds about 250,000 clones, roughly 88% seen once, with 1.3% to 1.5% in the top ten. Sequenced: peripheral blood. The receptors originated from a man aged 80 or over with acute or convalescent COVID-19.

The rearrangement uses TRBV12-3 or TRBV12-4 and TRBJ1-2; the D is unclear. CDR3 length: 13 amino acids. V lost 1 base to trimming and J lost 7 bases, with 10 bases between them. DNA of the CDR3: TGTGCCAGCAGTTTAGGACACACGGCTGGCTACACCTTC. Its protein product is CASSLGHTAGYTF.

The rearrangement joins TRBV6-5 to TRBJ1-3; D is unresolved. The CDR3 extends over 15 amino acids. The ends were cut back, 6 bases at V and 5 bases at J, with 17 bases in the middle. Germline CDR1 MNHEY, CDR2 SVGAGI. The CDR3, as DNA: TGTGCCAGCAGCCGCAGCGATCACGGGAGAAACACCATATATTTT. Translated, it gives CASSRSDHGRNTIYF.

This chain uses TRBV6-5 with TRBJ2-2, with D possibly being TRBD2 (5 bases). The CDR3 spans 15 residues. The V end was cut by 2 bases, the J end by 4 bases, with 11 bases between. Germline V gene sequence: CDR1 MNHEY, CDR2 SVGAGI. CDR3 protein: CASSYEFAGTGELFF. CDR3 DNA: TGTGCCAGCAGTTACGAGTTCGCGGGCACCGGGGAGCTGTTTTTT.

This clone was recorded once. V gene TRBV7-7 combines with J gene TRBJ2-1; D might be TRBD2 (6 bases). CDR1 and CDR2 from the germline V gene are SSHAT and FNYEAQ (reference sequence). V was trimmed by 5 bases and J by 6 bases, leaving 20 bases between them. The CDR3 has 16 amino acids. DNA for the CDR3: TGTGCCAGCAGCCGCGGGGACTCCAAAAGTGGCAATGAGCAGTTCTTC. As protein: CASSRGDSKSGNEQFF.

The chain is built from TRBV27 and TRBJ2-1; D may be TRBD2 (6 bases). CDR3 size: 19 residues. Trimming stripped 3 bases from V and 0 bases from J, with 21 bases between. Germline lookup yields CDR1 MNHEY and CDR2 SMNVEV (reference sequence). This CDR3 reads CASSFSLALIGSSYNEQFF. CDR3 nucleotide sequence: TGTGCCAGCAGTTTCTCACTAGCCCTAATAGGTAGCTCCTACAATGAGCAGTTCTTC.

V usage is TRBV2 and J usage is TRBJ2-1; TRBD2 matches 8 bases. V gave up 5 bases and J gave up 6 bases; unmatched junction bases: 12. CDR1 and CDR2 from the germline V gene are SNHLY and FYNNEI. The CDR3 is made up of 16 amino acids. The CDR3 bases are TGTGCCAGCAGTCGCCTGGTGGCGGGAGGAATCAATGAGCAGTTCTTC. This codes for CASSRLVAGGINEQFF.

The chain joins TRBV27 to TRBJ2-7; weak D call: TRBD2 (6 bases). The CDR3 is 15 residues long. Trimming stripped 2 bases from V and 1 base from J, with 12 bases between. The V gene's germline CDR1 is MNHEY and CDR2 SMNVEV (reference sequence). The CDR3 is CASSLRGTVSYEQYF. The CDR3 DNA sequence: TGTGCCAGCAGTTTACGCGGGACGGTTTCCTACGAGCAGTACTTC.

The rearrangement joins TRBV6-1 to TRBJ1-1; 8 bases are shared with TRBD1. V trimming: 3 bases; J trimming: 3 bases; junction bases outside the gene matches: 0. The CDR3 has 13 residues. The germline gives CDR1 MNHNS, CDR2 SASEGT. The CDR3 nucleotides are TGTGCCAGCAGTGACAGGGGGCACACTGAAGCTTTCTTT. This translates into CASSDRGHTEAFF.

The chain employs TRBV7-3 and TRBJ2-5, with TRBD2 identical over 9 bases. The germline gives CDR1 SGHTA, CDR2 FQGTGA. This CDR3 is built from 15 residues. The trim removed 5 bases at V and 1 base at J, leaving 5 bases unmatched. CDR3 sequence: CASSPGRGGQETQYF. CDR3 bases: TGTGCCAGCAGCCCTGGGCGGGGGGGCCAAGAGACCCAGTACTTC.

The V call is TRBV18, the J call TRBJ1-1; 10 bases are shared with TRBD1. Germline CDR1 is KGHSH and CDR2 is LQKENI. The CDR3 is 19 residues long. The V gene end was trimmed by 1 base and the J gene end by 11 bases; junction bases not matched to a gene: 22. CDR3: CASSPRGTGTGDKRMLAFF. The CDR3 region has the DNA TGTGCCAGCTCACCACGCGGTACCGGGACAGGGGACAAGAGGATGCTCGCTTTCTTT.

The V and J genes are TRBV6-6 and TRBJ1-1; D is possibly TRBD1 (6 bases). The CDR3 length is 12 residues. Germline V gene lookup returns CDR1 MNHNY and CDR2 SVGAGI (reference sequence). Trimming removed 8 bases at V and 6 bases at J, with 13 bases between. The CDR3 DNA follows: TGTGCCAGCTGGGGGGGGGCGTCTGAAGCTTTCTTT. It encodes CASWGGASEAFF.

The chain uses TRBV6-2 or TRBV6-3 and TRBJ2-2, with 10 bases that match TRBD1. The CDR3 totals 15 residues. Germline V gene sequence: CDR1 MNHEY, CDR2 SVGEGT. The J segment lost 5 bases and the V segment lost 5 bases, leaving 5 bases of the junction unmatched. The CDR3 region has the DNA TGTGCCAGCAGTGACAGGGGGCGCGGAACCGGGGAGCTGTTTTTT. The encoded protein is CASSDRGRGTGELFF.

This clone appeared once. This chain connects TRBV5-4 to TRBJ2-7; 9 bases agree with TRBD2. The CDR3 has 14 residues. CDR1 and CDR2 from the germline V gene are SGHNT and YYREEE (reference sequence). V dropped 4 bases and J dropped 7; count of bases not matched to a gene: 9. The CDR3 nucleotides read TGTGCCAGCAGCGTGGTAGCGGGAGCGGGTGAGCAGTACTTC. It codes for CASSVVAGAGEQYF.

The rearrangement joins TRBV7-2 to TRBJ2-3, with D possibly matching TRBD2 (6 bases). The CDR3 loop spans 16 amino acids. V lost 0 bases and J lost 4, with 14 bases in between. The germline V gene has CDR1 SGHTA and CDR2 FQGNSA. The CDR3 coding sequence is TGTGCCAGCAGCTTAGCGGCCGGAGGGGTCGCAGATACGCAGTATTTT. This gives the protein CASSLAAGGVADTQYF.

The chain recombines TRBV3-1 (or the pseudogene TRBV3-2) with TRBJ2-5, with 12 nucleotides matching TRBD2. V trimming: 6 bases; J trimming: 2 bases; junction bases outside the gene matches: 7. Germline V gene sequence: CDR1 LGHDT, CDR2 YNNKEL (reference sequence). The CDR3 spans 16 residues. The CDR3, as DNA: TGTGCCAGCAGATCTTCGACTAGCGGGGGACAAGAGACCCAGTACTTC. This sequence encodes CASRSSTSGGQETQYF.

The chain links TRBV19 to TRBJ1-5; 8 bases are shared with TRBD1. Germline CDR1 LNHDA, CDR2 SQIVND (reference sequence). V shed 5 bases, J shed 3 bases, and the junction held 6 bases outside the gene matches. The length of the CDR3 is 15 residues. For the CDR3, the DNA is TGTGCCAGTAGTTTAAGGACAGGGAACAATCAGCCCCAGCATTTT. The encoded protein is CASSLRTGNNQPQHF.

About this clone: Other DNA sequences from this sample encode an identical CDR3 as well. The rearrangement links TRBV19 to TRBJ1-4, with TRBD1 identical over 7 bases. CDR3 length equals 12 residues. CDR1 is LNHDA, CDR2 SQIVND, per germline (reference sequence). Trimming removed 8 bases from V and 8 bases from J; junction bases left unmatched: 5. CDR3 bases: TGTGCCAGTCGACAGGGCGGAGAAAAACTGTTTTTT. Its protein is CASRQGGEKLFF.

The V and J genes are TRBV5-6 and TRBJ2-5, with 16 positions matching TRBD2. Germline-derived CDR1 and CDR2 are SGHDT and YYEEEE. V trimming: 7 bases; J trimming: 4 bases; junction bases outside the gene matches: 7. The CDR3 has 16 amino acids. The CDR3 sequence: CASSGTSGGARETQYF. The CDR3, as DNA: TGTGCCAGCTCCGGGACTAGCGGGGGGGCCAGAGAGACCCAGTACTTC.

This chain uses TRBV19 with TRBJ2-1; 10 bases are a match to TRBD2. Germline assignment: CDR1 LNHDA and CDR2 SQIVND (reference sequence). V shed 10 bases, J shed 8 bases, and the junction held 14 bases outside the gene matches. The CDR3 is 15 residues long. CDR3 in DNA: TGTGCCACCGGAGAAAAGCGGGGGGGCTTAGATGAGCAGTTCTTC. Translating it yields CATGEKRGGLDEQFF.